The T cell receptor (beta chain) described here comes from a study of T cell repertoires in cytomegalovirus infection. Study-level information: It can be stated that public TCR beta signatures indicated CMV infection as well as a matching HLA type.

Study-level results: CMV-specific TCR beta clonotypes restricted by HLA-C were the ones dominating the ex vivo response. CMV carriers with the relevant HLA were identified by cumulative public TCR beta family frequency.

One entry per CDR3 protein results from TCRdb running MiXCR on the reads. This sample carries around 440,000 distinct CDR3 sequences, 10% to 12% of them seen once, and the ten largest clones take approximately 10%. As concerns this clonotype: Its antigen is currently unknown.

The CDR3 covers 14 residues. The J segment lost 5 bases and the V segment lost 2 bases, leaving 2 bases of the junction unmatched. The V gene is TRBV12-3 or TRBV12-4, the J gene TRBJ2-3; 9 positions match TRBD2. Sequencing was performed on PBMCs. The receptor's source is a human donor in good health (CMV status not recorded). Some clones in this sample may be carry-over from other donors' samples. CDR3 loop: CASSLPAGGDTQYF. CDR3 nucleotides: TGTGCCAGCAGTTTACCAGCGGGAGGAGATACGCAGTATTTT.